This TCR beta chain derives from a study of identifying expanded T cells in peripheral blood (dated by TCRdb to between 2017 and 2020). With regard to the full study: Four technical replicates, made by sequencing separate aliquots from the same pool of genomic DNA, were compared pairwise. Broad study findings and their caveats: Across all healthy-donor time intervals, the beta-binomial model significantly cut both the number of clones called differentially abundant and the false-positive rate. The binomial model flagged 0.9 to 1.5 differentially abundant clones between technical replicates, compared with approximately 15 over around 2 weeks and approximately 18 over four weeks. Across all healthy donors, variance in clone template counts between approximately 2-week samples was found to increase significantly with total template count. The authors expected that over much longer intervals, such as months to years, biological variance in healthy repertoires might increase even further.

No immune events such as infections were documented for the healthy donors during the collection period. Blood repertoires from healthy donors were used as a training cohort for calibrating time-dependent variance in a beta-binomial model of differential abundance of T-cell clones. The training cohort comprised approximately ten healthy donors, 3 female and 7 male. On average the donors were about 45 years old, and their ages spanned roughly 25 to 65 years. Obtained from a commercial supplier, whole blood was collected from each healthy donor at three time points set around 2 weeks apart. For immunosequencing, genomic DNA was extracted from whole blood that had not been sorted. The immunoSEQ Assay, which uses bias-controlled multiplex PCR amplification of genomic DNA, was used to profile TCRbeta CDR3 regions. As for the authors' bioinformatics: To quantify the absolute abundance of each unique TCRbeta CDR3 region, the sequences were collapsed and filtered. Differential abundance was tested with a binomial (Fisher-equivalent) model and with a beta-binomial model adding time-dependent variance fitted from healthy donors. Clones with fewer than 5 combined templates were excluded, and clones with Benjamini-Hochberg FDR below 0.01 were called differentially abundant. In the beta-binomial model, variance was expressed as a function of the total template count across the two samples, in the form v = (b*log(k)+a)^2. The table was pulled from immuneACCESS by TCRdb, which kept in-frame rearrangements only. Such tables lose some clones; where checked, under half of the loss comes from unresolved V genes, and the rest has no known cause. For V, J and clone size, that table is used; D and trimming come from the DNA. The sample contains approximately 85,000 clones, around 89% of them found a single time. The biggest ten clones account for under 20% of the sample.

Regarding this clone: The specificity of this receptor is unknown. No base quality information exists; no much larger clone differs at one position.

This receptor was identified in a person aged 18 to 75 in good health. Sequencing was carried out using blood.

The bases are TGTGCCAGCAGCTTAACCAGGGACGGCAATCAGCCCCAGCATTTT. It is translated as CASSLTRDGNQPQHF. The rearranged segments are TRBV7-2 and TRBJ1-5; the D segment could be TRBD1, given 5 matching bases. The junction carries 10 bases between V and J, which are trimmed by 2 bases and 2 bases respectively. As encoded in the germline V gene, CDR1 is SGHTA while CDR2 is FQGNSA. The CDR3 has 15 amino acids, counting the end cysteine and phenylalanine. The read is trimmed to its CDR3 DNA, 45 bases read in frame from base 1.